These 19 T cell receptor beta chains were all obtained from the same sample, sequenced in a study of cytomegalovirus exposure and HLA in healthy donors. The PCR used 60 Vbeta and 13 Jbeta primers. The data were produced by immunoSEQ multiplex PCR, yet TCRdb's version contains in-frame clones alone and is incomplete. The table has approximately 160,000 clones, 60% to 80% seen once. The specimen sequenced was PBMCs. These receptors all come from a male donor in good health and CMV-seronegative.

The chain carries TRBV27 and TRBJ1-2, with D tentatively TRBD1 (6 bases). This CDR3 has 13 amino acids. Germline CDR1 MNHEY, CDR2 SMNVEV (reference sequence). Between the trimmed V and J ends, which lost 6 bases and 2 bases, there was a span of 10 bases. CDR3 residues: CASSSDRNYGYTF. The CDR3, as DNA: TGTGCCAGCAGCTCGGACAGAAACTATGGCTACACCTTC.

The chain joins TRBV18 to TRBJ1-2, with D maybe TRBD1 (5 bases). Trimming shortened V by 6 bases and J by 3 bases, and 14 bases separated the two germline ends. The CDR3 has 14 residues. Germline V gene sequence: CDR1 KGHSH, CDR2 LQKENI. DNA of the CDR3: TGTGCCAGCTCCCCGATGGGGGGTGACTATGGCTACACCTTC. This gives the protein CASSPMGGDYGYTF.

The chain is built from TRBV5-1 and TRBJ2-3, with TRBD2 matching 13 bases. Looked up from germline, CDR1 is SGHRS and CDR2 is YFSETQ. The CDR3 length is 17 residues. V lost 3 bases to trimming and J lost 2 bases; unmatched junction nucleotides: 6. DNA of the CDR3: TGCGCCAGCAGCTCGGGACTAGCGGGGCCTACCACAGATACGCAGTATTTT. Translating it yields CASSSGLAGPTTDTQYF.

The rearrangement uses TRBV19 and TRBJ1-6, with D possibly matching TRBD1 (5 bases). The CDR3 contains 17 residues. Germline CDR1 reads LNHDA; CDR2 reads SQIVND (reference sequence). Between the trimmed V and J ends, which lost 9 bases and 3 bases, there was a span of 21 bases. CDR3 nucleotide sequence: TGTGCCAGCCGATTGAAGGGGTTAAGCTGCTATAATTCACCCCTCCACTTT. Translated, it gives CASRLKGLSCYNSPLHF.

This clone is a singleton in its sample. The junction differs from germline at one of its ends, possibly a read error. At the DNA level, this CDR3 is encoded by other sequences in the same sample as well. The chain joins TRBV9 to TRBJ2-3; the match to TRBD2 covers 13 bases. The CDR3 spans 19 residues. CDR1 is SGDLS, CDR2 YYNGEE, per germline. The CDR3 bases are TGTGCCAGCAGCCTCTTCCCGCCGGGACTAGCGGGGAGCACAGATACACAGTATTTT. Amino acids: CASSLFPPGLAGSTDTQYF.

J is TRBJ2-7 and V is TRBV9; TRBD2 agrees at 9 bases. This CDR3 contains 15 residues. Germline values: CDR1 SGDLS, CDR2 YYNGEE. V shed 0 bases and J 2 bases; nucleotides not matched to a gene: 3. The CDR3 here is CASSVGLAATYEQYF. The CDR3 nucleotides read TGTGCCAGCAGCGTAGGACTAGCGGCTACCTACGAGCAGTACTTC.

The V call is TRBV7-2, the J call TRBJ2-2; TRBD2 matches at 7 bases. V trimming: 5 bases; J trimming: 5 bases; junction bases outside the gene matches: 5. The CDR3 runs 14 residues. Germline V gene sequence: CDR1 SGHTA, CDR2 FQGNSA. The CDR3 DNA reads TGTGCCAGCAGCCCGAGACTAGCTACCGGGGAGCTGTTTTTT. Translation: CASSPRLATGELFF.

The CDR3, as DNA: TGTGCCAGCAGTTTAAGGGGATCTAACACTGAAGCTTTCTTT. This codes for CASSLRGSNTEAFF. The genes are TRBV7-9 and TRBJ1-1, with D possibly matching TRBD1 (5 bases). V lost 6 bases and J 2 bases, leaving 13 bases between the germline ends. Germline V lookup: CDR1 SEHNR, CDR2 FQNEAQ (reference sequence). This CDR3 has 14 amino acids.

V usage is TRBV30 and J usage is TRBJ1-4; D is perhaps TRBD1 (5 bases). The CDR3 covers 12 residues. Germline-derived CDR1 and CDR2 are GTSNPN and SVGIG (reference sequence). Trimming left V 1 base short and J 8 bases short, with 8 bases between. The CDR3 sequence is CAWSGRVEKLFF. The CDR3 DNA reads TGTGCCTGGAGTGGCAGGGTCGAAAAACTGTTTTTT.

This chain links TRBV7-9 with TRBJ1-1; D is unresolved. The V end was cut by 4 bases, the J end by 1 base, with 16 bases between. CDR3 length equals 16 residues. CDR1 SEHNR and CDR2 FQNEAQ come from the germline V gene (reference sequence). This CDR3 is CASSSTAGRANTEAFF. CDR3 in DNA: TGTGCCAGCAGCTCCACGGCGGGGAGGGCGAACACTGAAGCTTTCTTT.

J is TRBJ2-1 and V is TRBV5-8, with TRBD1 identical over 7 bases. V was pared by 10 bases and J by 10 bases, with 11 bases of the junction left unmatched. The CDR3 runs 12 residues. The germline gives CDR1 SGHTS, CDR2 YDEGEE. The CDR3 region has the DNA TGTGCCGGAGGACAGGTGAGCGACGAGCAGTTCTTC. This sequence encodes CAGGQVSDEQFF.

This clone showed up just a few times. The chain employs TRBV7-2 and TRBJ1-4; a weak D match, TRBD1 (6 bases). Germline CDR1 reads SGHTA; CDR2 reads FQGNSA. V was clipped by 1 base and J by 5 bases, with 8 bases between them. CDR3 length: 14 amino acids. The CDR3 DNA sequence: TGTGCCAGCAGCTTAGGGACAGCGAATGAAAAACTGTTTTTT. Its translation: CASSLGTANEKLFF.

The gene calls are TRBV5-4 and TRBJ2-3, with TRBD1 as a possible D gene (6 bases). Germline lookup yields CDR1 SGHNT and CDR2 YYREEE (reference sequence). CDR3 size: 13 residues. V was pared by 4 bases and J by 5 bases, with 11 bases between. CDR3: CASSAFRGDTQYF. The DNA for the CDR3 is TGTGCCAGCAGCGCGTTCAGGGGAGATACGCAGTATTTT.

This clone has just one count. The chain joins TRBV2 to TRBJ1-6; 8 bases map to TRBD1. The CDR3 contains 13 residues. The V gene's germline CDR1 is SNHLY and CDR2 FYNNEI. V lost 6 bases and J lost 10; bases outside the gene matches: 5. The CDR3: CASRDREGSPLHF. CDR3 bases: TGTGCCAGCAGGGACAGGGAAGGATCACCCCTCCACTTT.

The chain uses TRBV29-1 and TRBJ2-3, with TRBD1 matching over 8 bases. The CDR3 has 12 amino acids. Per germline, CDR1 SQVTM and CDR2 ANQGSEA. With 5 bases clipped from V and 4 bases from J, the junction kept 2 bases outside the gene matches. CDR3 coding DNA: TGCAGCGTTCTACAGGGGGCAGATACGCAGTATTTT. Translating it yields CSVLQGADTQYF.

The chain employs TRBV6-6 and TRBJ1-2, with D maybe TRBD1 (6 bases). V lost 5 bases and J 7 bases, leaving 23 bases between the germline ends. Germline V gives CDR1 MNHNY, CDR2 SVGAGI (reference sequence). The CDR3 runs 16 residues. This CDR3 reads CASSPPGTGFRGGYTF. In nucleotides, the CDR3 is TGTGCCAGCAGTCCCCCGGGGACGGGATTCAGGGGTGGCTACACCTTC.

V and J are TRBV15 and TRBJ1-6; D might be TRBD1 (6 bases). Trimming left V 0 bases short and J 7 bases short, with 19 bases between. This CDR3 is 18 amino acids long. In germline, CDR1 is LNHNV, CDR2 YYDKDF (reference sequence). CDR3 region: CATSRDGSRGGGNSPLHF. The CDR3 DNA reads as TGTGCCACCAGCAGAGATGGGTCCAGGGGCGGGGGCAATTCACCCCTCCACTTT.

The chain uses TRBV7-9 and TRBJ2-7; 11 bases agree with TRBD2. With 5 bases clipped from V and 3 bases from J, the junction kept 9 bases outside the gene matches. The CDR3 extends over 16 amino acids. Germline V gives CDR1 SEHNR, CDR2 FQNEAQ (reference sequence). In DNA, the CDR3 is TGTGCCAGCAGCCCGATCGGGACTAGCGGTTACTACGAGCAGTACTTC. Protein product: CASSPIGTSGYYEQYF.

In DNA, the CDR3 is TGTGCCAGCAGCTTAGGCCCAGGGGGTCACACTGAAGCTTTCTTT. Translating gives CASSLGPGGHTEAFF. The V gene is TRBV11-2, the J gene TRBJ1-1, with 7 bases identical to TRBD1. The CDR3 covers 15 residues. Germline trimming cut 1 base from V and 3 bases from J; bases unmatched to any gene: 5. Germline-derived CDR1 and CDR2 are SGHAT and FQNNGV. Variable domain in full (rest from reference TRBV11-2 and TRBJ1-1): EAGVAQSPRYKIIEKRQSVAFWCNPISGHATLYWYQQILGQGPKLLIQFQNNGVVDDSQLPKDRFSAERLKGVDSTLKIQPAKLEDSAVYLCASSLGPGGHTEAFFGQGTRLTVV.